These T cell receptor beta chains were read from a single sample in a study of shared clonotypes between healthy human individuals. The repertoire was sequenced with immunoSEQ multiplex PCR; TCRdb's copy has only in-frame clones and lacks some. The sample carries 950,000 to 1,100,000 clones, 70% to 80% recorded once. The material sequenced was memory CD4+ T cells sorted from blood. Source of these receptors: a man aged 18 to 30 in good health. The CDR3 runs from the conserved cysteine through the conserved F or W. A D gene is named only where the DNA matches it firmly.

d_call: .
v_call: TRBV7-2
cdr3_aa: CAIAGGTNSPLHF

d_call: .
v_call: TRBV5-6
cdr3_aa: CASSLALQSGMGYTF

d_call: .
v_call: TRBV18
cdr3_aa: CASSPQGLGNYEQYF

d_call: .
v_call: TRBV6-1
cdr3_aa: CASTRDGGTDTQYF

d_call: .
v_call: TRBV5-6
cdr3_aa: CASSRDRAYTYRNTIYF

d_call: .
v_call: TRBV7-2
cdr3_aa: CASRKGGGVGDNYGYTF

d_call: .
v_call: TRBV7-2
cdr3_aa: CASSPMRRGTDTQYF

d_call: TRBD1
v_call: TRBV5-1
cdr3_aa: CASSFGGQATDTQYF

d_call: .
v_call: TRBV5-4
cdr3_aa: CASSLGGRESGETQYF

d_call: .
v_call: TRBV6-5
cdr3_aa: CASSSTQETQYF

d_call: .
v_call: TRBV7-3
cdr3_aa: CASSLTGIRRTEAFF

d_call: .
v_call: TRBV7-2
cdr3_aa: CASSPSPTANEQYF

d_call: TRBD1
v_call: TRBV12-5
cdr3_aa: CASGSRGITDTQYF

d_call: TRBD1
v_call: TRBV6-5
cdr3_aa: CASSYFQGGSGNTIYF

d_call: .
v_call: TRBV4-1
cdr3_aa: CASSQGGRISPLHF